These 7 T cell receptor beta chains share one sample of origin, sequenced in a study of STAT3 mutations in large granular lymphocyte leukemia. The protocol was immunoSEQ multiplex PCR, while the TCRdb copy is restricted to in-frame clones and leaves out a portion. Counted here are 2,000 to 2,500 clones, roughly 22% occurring once; the ten biggest clones make up around 70%. Study-level findings and limits: Every T-cell large granular lymphocyte leukemia patient had at least one immunodominant TCR beta clonotype.

These TCRs' antigens remain unknown. The sample was peripheral blood mononuclear cells. These receptors originate from a man aged 60-69 years with T-cell large granular lymphocyte leukemia. Some clones in this sample may be carry-over from other donors' samples.

The rearrangement uses TRBV9 and TRBJ1-2, with 9 bases identical to TRBD1. V dropped 2 bases and J dropped 8; count of bases not matched to a gene: 16. Germline lookup yields CDR1 SGDLS and CDR2 YYNGEE. This CDR3 comprises 17 residues. The CDR3 DNA sequence: TGTGCCAGCAGCGTTGGTTCCGGGGGACAGGGAATCTACGGCTACACCTTC. It is translated as CASSVGSGGQGIYGYTF. The full variable domain, with the rest looked up from reference TRBV9 and TRBJ1-2, is DSGVTQTPKHLITATGQRVTLRCSPRSGDLSVYWYQQSLDQGLQFLIQYYNGEERAKGNILERFSAQQFPDLHSELNLSSLELGDSALYFCASSVGSGGQGIYGYTFGSGTRLTVV.

A few counts support this clone. This chain connects TRBV19 to TRBJ1-4, with 10 bases identical to TRBD1. The CDR3 runs to 15 residues. Trimming removed 4 bases from V and 7 bases from J; junction bases left unmatched: 6. Germline CDR1 LNHDA, CDR2 SQIVND (reference sequence). This CDR3 is CASSTTGGAFEKLFF. The CDR3, as DNA: TGTGCCAGTAGTACGACAGGGGGCGCTTTTGAAAAACTGTTTTTT.

This clone was seen only a few times. This chain links TRBV9 with TRBJ2-1; D might be TRBD2 (5 bases). This CDR3 region has 14 residues. V was pared by 2 bases and J by 0 bases, with 6 bases between. Germline lookup yields CDR1 SGDLS and CDR2 YYNGEE. The CDR3 nucleotides read TGTGCCAGCAGCGTCCGGGGCTCCTACAATGAGCAGTTCTTC. Translation: CASSVRGSYNEQFF.

This clone has only a few counts. The V and J genes are TRBV4-1 and TRBJ1-1, with 10 bases matching TRBD1. In germline, CDR1 is MGHRA, CDR2 YSYEKL. The V and J ends lost 1 base and 3 bases, in that order; junction bases with no gene match: 8. The CDR3 covers 17 residues. CDR3 in DNA: TGCGCCAGCAGCCAAGTCCCGGGACAGGGGCCGGACACTGAAGCTTTCTTT. Encoded protein: CASSQVPGQGPDTEAFF.

This clone was observed a handful of times. The chain has TRBV28 and TRBJ1-2, with D possibly matching TRBD1 (6 bases). Between the trimmed V and J ends, which lost 6 bases and 4 bases, there was a span of 12 bases. Germline CDR1 and CDR2: MDHEN and SYDVKM. This CDR3 comprises 13 residues. In DNA form, the CDR3 reads TGTGCCAGCAGCTCCGCAGGGGCCTATGGCTACACCTTC. Protein sequence: CASSSAGAYGYTF.

This chain links TRBV28 with TRBJ1-1; D might be TRBD1 (6 bases). The CDR3 consists of 15 residues. The germline CDR1 and CDR2 sequences are MDHEN and SYDVKM. The germline V and J ends were trimmed by 6 bases and 0 bases, with 14 bases remaining between them. In DNA, the CDR3 is TGTGCCAGCAGCCCCTTGGGGGCTTTGAACACTGAAGCTTTCTTT. This encodes CASSPLGALNTEAFF.

V and J are TRBV30 and TRBJ1-6; 7 nucleotides match TRBD1. V shed 1 base, J shed 7 bases, and the junction held 7 bases outside the gene matches. This CDR3 contains 15 residues. CDR1 is GTSNPN and CDR2 is SVGIG in the germline V gene (reference sequence). The CDR3 bases are TGTGCCTGGAGTGGACAGGGTCCAGGGAATTCACCCCTCCACTTT. Translating gives CAWSGQGPGNSPLHF.